Reported below is one T cell receptor beta chain. The method was immunoSEQ multiplex PCR; TCRdb's version includes in-frame clones alone and lacks a portion of them. This table has 130,000 or so clones, 96% appearing once. These data originate in a study of T cell changes during pregnancy in multiple sclerosis. From germline, CDR1 is SGHRS and CDR2 YFSETQ. J lost 3 bases, V lost 1 base, and 3 bases had no gene match. The CDR3 sequence is 16 residues long. The TCR comes from a female donor with multiple sclerosis, enrolled in a pregnancy study. Specimen: peripheral blood, collected after pregnancy. This chain links TRBV5-1 with TRBJ2-2; 10 bases line up with TRBD1. Here the CDR3 reads CASSLHGTGDTGELFF. The DNA for the CDR3 is TGCGCCAGCAGCTTGCATGGGACAGGGGACACCGGGGAGCTGTTTTTT. The full variable domain, rest sourced from reference TRBV5-1 and TRBJ2-2, is KAGVTQTPRYLIKTRGQQVTLSCSPISGHRSVSWYQQTPGQGLQFLFEYFSETQRNKGNFPGRFSGRQFSNSRSEMNVSTLELGDSALYLCASSLHGTGDTGELFFGEGSRLTVL.